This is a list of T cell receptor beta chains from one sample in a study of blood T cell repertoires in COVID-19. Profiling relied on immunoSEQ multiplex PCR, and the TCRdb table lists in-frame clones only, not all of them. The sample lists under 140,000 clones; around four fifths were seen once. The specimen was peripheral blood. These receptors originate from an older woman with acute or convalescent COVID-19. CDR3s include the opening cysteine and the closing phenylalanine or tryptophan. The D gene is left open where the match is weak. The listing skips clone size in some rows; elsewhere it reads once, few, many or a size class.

TGTGCCAGCAGCCGAGGGGGTCTCCAGCCCCAGCATTTT,CASSRGGLQPQHF,TRBV7-2,-,-,TRBJ1-5
TGTGCCAGTAGTCTCAGCTCGGGAGGGGAGACTGAAGCTTTCTTT,CASSLSSGGETEAFF,TRBV19,-,-,TRBJ1-1
TGTGCCAGCAGCCCTAGCGGGGGTTCGGAGACCCAGTACTTC,CASSPSGGSETQYF,TRBV13,few,TRBD2,TRBJ2-5
TGTGCCAGCAGCCCGGACAGGGAAGACATTCAGTACTTC,CASSPDREDIQYF,TRBV7-2,-,TRBD1,TRBJ2-4
TGCGCCAGCAGCCAATGGGAGGGACAGGCCTCCTATAATTCACCCCTCCACTTT,CASSQWEGQASYNSPLHF,TRBV23-1,-,TRBD1,TRBJ1-6
TGTGCCTGGAGTGTACGGACGACAGGGACGGGGGTGCACGAGCAGTACTTC,CAWSVRTTGTGVHEQYF,TRBV30,-,-,TRBJ2-7
TGTGCCAGCAGCCCGCCTTCGGGAGATACGCAGTATTTT,CASSPPSGDTQYF,TRBV5-4,once,-,TRBJ2-3
TGTGCCAGCAGCTTAGCGCTGGGGGGGGCCCTTGGGGGCTACACCTTC,CASSLALGGALGGYTF,TRBV7-9,-,-,TRBJ1-2
TGTGCCAGCAGCCGTGACAGGGGTGTAGTAGACTACGAGCAGTACTTC,CASSRDRGVVDYEQYF,TRBV5-6,-,TRBD1,TRBJ2-7
TGTGCCAGCAGTTCTACAGGGGTGTTCTATGGCTACACCTTC,CASSSTGVFYGYTF,TRBV28,once,TRBD1,TRBJ1-2
TGTGCCAGCAGCTATGGGCAGAACAATGAGCAGTTCTTC,CASSYGQNNEQFF,TRBV11-3,once,-,TRBJ2-1
TGTGCCAGCAGCTCGGGCAGGGGTACCGGGGAGCTGTTTTTT,CASSSGRGTGELFF,TRBV3-1/TRBV3-2,once,-,TRBJ2-2
TGCGCCAGCAGTCTAGTACGGACAGCAACTAATGAAAAACTGTTTTTT,CASSLVRTATNEKLFF,TRBV4-1,-,-,TRBJ1-4
TGTGCCAGCAGCTTGGATAGGGACAGTGTATCACCCCTCCACTTT,CASSLDRDSVSPLHF,TRBV5-4,-,TRBD1,TRBJ1-6
TGTGCCAGCAGCCAAGGGACAGGGGCTGTGGCTTTCTTT,CASSQGTGAVAFF,TRBV6-2/TRBV6-3,-,TRBD1,TRBJ1-1
TGTGCCAGCAGCCCGGACCTAGCGGGGCCGGAGACCCAGTACTTC,CASSPDLAGPETQYF,TRBV7-7,-,TRBD2,TRBJ2-5
TGTGCCAGCAGTGCCCCGGGGGGCCACTATGGCTACACCTTC,CASSAPGGHYGYTF,TRBV25-1,-,-,TRBJ1-2
TGCGCCAGCAGCTTGGACTACGGGGACTATGGCTACACCTTC,CASSLDYGDYGYTF,TRBV5-1,-,-,TRBJ1-2
TGTGCCAGCAATCAAAACAGGGACACTGAAGCTTTCTTT,CASNQNRDTEAFF,TRBV12-3/TRBV12-4,-,-,TRBJ1-1